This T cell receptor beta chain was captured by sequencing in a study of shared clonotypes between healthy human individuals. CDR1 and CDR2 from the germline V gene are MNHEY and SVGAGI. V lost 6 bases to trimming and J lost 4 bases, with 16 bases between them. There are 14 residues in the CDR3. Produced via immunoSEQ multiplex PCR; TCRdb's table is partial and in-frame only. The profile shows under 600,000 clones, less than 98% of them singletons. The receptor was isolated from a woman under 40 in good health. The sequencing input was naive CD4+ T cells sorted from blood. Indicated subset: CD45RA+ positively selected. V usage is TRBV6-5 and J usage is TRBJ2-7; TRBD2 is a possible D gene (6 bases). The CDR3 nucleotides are TGTGCCAGCAGGGCGGGGCTAGCACTTTACGAGCAGTACTTC. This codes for CASRAGLALYEQYF.